The 14 T cell receptor beta chains listed next were all sequenced from one sample in a study of blood T cell repertoires in COVID-19. Libraries were prepared by immunoSEQ multiplex PCR; TCRdb keeps only in-frame clonotypes and omits some of them. The table shows tens of thousands of clones, with about nine tenths occurring only once. The sample was peripheral blood. The receptors here all came from a man between 50 and 59 years old with active or convalescent COVID-19.

V gene TRBV30 combines with J gene TRBJ1-2; possible D gene TRBD1, 6 bases. The germline V gene has CDR1 GTSNPN and CDR2 SVGIG (reference sequence). Trimming stripped 8 bases from V and 6 bases from J, with 16 bases between. The length of the CDR3 is 12 residues. Here the CDR3 DNA reads TGTGCCAGCCAAACAGGGTTGGATGGCTACACCTTC. Translated: CASQTGLDGYTF.

The chain combines TRBV14 with TRBJ1-1; TRBD1 matches at 9 bases. The CDR3 contains 16 residues. The germline V gene has CDR1 SGHDN and CDR2 FVKESK. Trimming removed 4 bases from V and 6 bases from J; junction bases left unmatched: 12. Here the CDR3 reads CASSRNRGRVKAEAFF. DNA for the CDR3: TGTGCCAGCAGCCGTAACAGGGGGCGCGTTAAAGCTGAAGCTTTCTTT.

This chain uses TRBV28 with TRBJ1-6; 7 nucleotides align to TRBD1. Germline-derived CDR1 and CDR2 are MDHEN and SYDVKM. After removal of 6 bases from V and 7 bases from J, the junction contained 6 bases not matched to a gene. This CDR3 is built from 14 residues. CDR3 loop: CASRNRQGNSPLHF. For the CDR3, the DNA is TGTGCCAGCAGGAACCGACAGGGAAATTCACCCCTCCACTTT.

CDR3 in DNA: TGTGCCAGCAGCCAAGTATGGACGGAGGCGGACACCATATATTTT. Its translation is CASSQVWTEADTIYF. The V gene is TRBV3-1 (or the pseudogene TRBV3-2), the J gene TRBJ1-3; D unclear. From germline, CDR1 is LGHDT and CDR2 YNNKEL (reference sequence). There are 15 residues in the CDR3. Trimming removed 1 base from V and 8 bases from J, with 15 bases in between.

The rearrangement joins TRBV5-4 to TRBJ1-4; TRBD1 might be the D (6 bases). CDR3 length equals 15 residues. CDR1 and CDR2 from the germline V gene are SGHNT and YYREEE (reference sequence). Trimming cost V 4 bases and J 5 bases, with 15 bases left between them. This CDR3 reads CASSRGGKENEKLFF. Here the CDR3 DNA reads TGTGCCAGCAGCCGAGGGGGTAAGGAAAATGAAAAACTGTTTTTT.

The rearrangement joins TRBV24-1 to TRBJ2-6; D gene uncertain. V gave up 10 bases and J gave up 2 bases, with 8 bases separating them. This CDR3 comprises 13 residues. Germline V lookup: CDR1 KGHDR, CDR2 SFDVKD. The CDR3 nucleotides are TGTGCCACAAGTCGTACTGGGGCCAACGTCCTGACTTTC. Translating gives CATSRTGANVLTF.

The V and J genes are TRBV5-1 and TRBJ1-2; TRBD1 agrees at 9 bases. The CDR3 is made up of 16 amino acids. Per germline, CDR1 SGHRS and CDR2 YFSETQ. V shed 0 bases and J 5 bases; nucleotides not matched to a gene: 8. This chain's CDR3 is CASSLEGTGLSYGYTF. In DNA, the CDR3 is TGCGCCAGCAGCTTGGAGGGGACAGGGTTGTCTTATGGCTACACCTTC. Filled out from reference TRBV5-1 and TRBJ1-2, the complete variable domain reads KAGVTQTPRYLIKTRGQQVTLSCSPISGHRSVSWYQQTPGQGLQFLFEYFSETQRNKGNFPGRFSGRQFSNSRSEMNVSTLELGDSALYLCASSLEGTGLSYGYTFGSGTRLTVV.

This sequence joins TRBV9 and TRBJ2-5; TRBD1 is a possible D gene (7 bases). V dropped 0 bases and J dropped 5 bases, with 14 bases sitting between them. This CDR3 is built from 15 residues. Germline V gene lookup returns CDR1 SGDLS and CDR2 YYNGEE. As DNA, the CDR3 is TGTGCCAGCAGCGTAGGACGCTCAGGGGGGGAGACCCAGTACTTC. Translation: CASSVGRSGGETQYF.

The genes are TRBV28 and TRBJ2-2; TRBD2 matches at 8 bases. This CDR3 has 15 residues. The J segment lost 7 bases and the V segment lost 8 bases, leaving 12 bases of the junction unmatched. CDR1 and CDR2 (germline): MDHEN, SYDVKM. The CDR3 spells CASQNPGLVSGELFF. The DNA of the CDR3 is TGTGCCAGCCAAAATCCGGGACTAGTTAGCGGGGAGCTGTTTTTT.

The V call is TRBV6-5, the J call TRBJ2-7; no clear D. The CDR3 extends over 13 amino acids. Looked up from germline, CDR1 is MNHEY and CDR2 is SVGAGI. Trimming cost V 7 bases and J 6 bases, with 16 bases left between them. CDR3 region: CASTPLQTGEQYF. The DNA of the CDR3 is TGTGCCAGCACCCCCCTGCAGACGGGCGAGCAGTACTTC.

The chain has TRBV6-5 and TRBJ2-5; D is ambiguous. CDR3 length equals 13 residues. V lost 6 bases and J lost 4, with 12 bases in between. Germline V gene sequence: CDR1 MNHEY, CDR2 SVGAGI. This CDR3 reads CASRTLPGETQYF. The CDR3 coding sequence is TGTGCCAGCAGAACACTGCCGGGAGAGACCCAGTACTTC.

The CDR3 DNA follows: TGTGCCAGCAGTCCACTCGACAGTAACACAGATACGCAGTATTTT. Protein sequence: CASSPLDSNTDTQYF. V usage is TRBV2 and J usage is TRBJ2-3; TRBD1 is a possible D gene (5 bases). This CDR3 has 15 amino acids. CDR1 and CDR2 (germline): SNHLY, FYNNEI. Deletions cut 5 bases from V and 2 bases from J, with 14 bases between. Using reference TRBV2 and TRBJ2-3 for the parts outside the CDR3, the full variable domain is EPEVTQTPSHQVTQMGQEVILRCVPISNHLYFYWYRQILGQKVEFLVSFYNNEISEKSEIFDDQFSVERPDGSNFTLKIRSTKLEDSAMYFCASSPLDSNTDTQYFGPGTRLTVL.

This chain links TRBV7-6 with TRBJ1-3; tentatively, D is TRBD1 (6 bases). The CDR3 is made up of 17 amino acids. Trimming removed 5 bases at V and 2 bases at J, with 19 bases between. The V gene's germline CDR1 is SGHVS and CDR2 FNYEAQ. This CDR3 is CASSGGRGGAAGNTIYF. The CDR3 bases are TGTGCCAGCAGCGGTGGTAGGGGGGGGGCGGCTGGAAACACCATATATTTT.

This clone was counted between two and nine times. The gene calls are TRBV28 and TRBJ2-2, with 11 bases fitting TRBD2. The CDR3 has 20 residues. Germline trimming cut 9 bases from V and 2 bases from J; bases unmatched to any gene: 20. The germline gives CDR1 MDHEN, CDR2 SYDVKM. CDR3 amino acids: CASFRLGTSGKPINTGELFF. DNA for the CDR3: TGTGCCAGTTTCAGGCTCGGGACTAGCGGAAAACCTATAAACACCGGGGAGCTGTTTTTT.